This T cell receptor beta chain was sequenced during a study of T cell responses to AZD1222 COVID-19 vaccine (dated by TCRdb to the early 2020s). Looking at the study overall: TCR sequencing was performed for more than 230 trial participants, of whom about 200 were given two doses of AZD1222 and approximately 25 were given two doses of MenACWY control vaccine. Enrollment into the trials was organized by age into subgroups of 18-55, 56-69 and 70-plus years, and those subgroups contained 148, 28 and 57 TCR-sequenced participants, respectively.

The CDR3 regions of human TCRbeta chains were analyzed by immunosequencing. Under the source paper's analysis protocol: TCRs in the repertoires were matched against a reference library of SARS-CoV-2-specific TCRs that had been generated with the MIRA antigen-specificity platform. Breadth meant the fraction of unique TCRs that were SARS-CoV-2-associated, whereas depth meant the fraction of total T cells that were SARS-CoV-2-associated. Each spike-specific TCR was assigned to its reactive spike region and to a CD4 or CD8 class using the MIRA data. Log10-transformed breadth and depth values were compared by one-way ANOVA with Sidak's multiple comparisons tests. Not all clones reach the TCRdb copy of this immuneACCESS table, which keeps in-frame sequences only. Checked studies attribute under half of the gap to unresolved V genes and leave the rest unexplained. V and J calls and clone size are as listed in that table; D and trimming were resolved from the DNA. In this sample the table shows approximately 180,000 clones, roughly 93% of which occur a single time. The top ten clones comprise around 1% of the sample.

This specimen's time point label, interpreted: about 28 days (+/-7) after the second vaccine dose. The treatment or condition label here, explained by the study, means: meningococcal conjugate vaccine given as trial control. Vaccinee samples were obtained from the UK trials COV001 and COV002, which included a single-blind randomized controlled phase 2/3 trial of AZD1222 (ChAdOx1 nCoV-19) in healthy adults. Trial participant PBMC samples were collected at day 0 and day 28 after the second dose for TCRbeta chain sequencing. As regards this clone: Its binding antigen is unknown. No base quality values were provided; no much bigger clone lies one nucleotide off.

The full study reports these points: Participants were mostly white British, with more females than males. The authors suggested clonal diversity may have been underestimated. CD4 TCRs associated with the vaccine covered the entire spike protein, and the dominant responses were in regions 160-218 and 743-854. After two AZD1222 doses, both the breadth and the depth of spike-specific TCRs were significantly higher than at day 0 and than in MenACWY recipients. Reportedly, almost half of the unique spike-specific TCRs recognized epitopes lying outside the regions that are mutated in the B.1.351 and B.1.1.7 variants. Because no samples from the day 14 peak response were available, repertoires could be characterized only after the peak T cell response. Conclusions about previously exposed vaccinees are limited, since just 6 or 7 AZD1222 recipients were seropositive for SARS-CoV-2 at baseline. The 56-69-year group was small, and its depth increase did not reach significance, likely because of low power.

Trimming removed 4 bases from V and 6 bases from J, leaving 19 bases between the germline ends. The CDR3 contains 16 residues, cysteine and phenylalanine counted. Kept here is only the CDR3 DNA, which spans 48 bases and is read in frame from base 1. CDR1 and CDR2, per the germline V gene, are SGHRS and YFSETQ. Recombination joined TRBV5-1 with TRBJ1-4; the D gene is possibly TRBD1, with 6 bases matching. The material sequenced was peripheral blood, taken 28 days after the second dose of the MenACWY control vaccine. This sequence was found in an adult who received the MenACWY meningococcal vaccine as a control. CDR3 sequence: CASSPTSGQRDEKLFF. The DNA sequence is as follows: TGCGCCAGCAGCCCTACTAGTGGACAGCGGGATGAAAAACTGTTTTTT.